This passage covers 22 T cell receptor beta chains from one sample sequenced in a study of tumor-infiltrating lymphocytes in primary liver carcinoma. The authors took blood RNA from unsorted whole blood and also extracted germline DNA. The authors made TCR beta cDNA from approximately 500 ng total RNA with a constant-region primer. The TCR beta library was amplified through three nested multiplex PCR rounds in a modified ARM-PCR procedure. The two initial PCR rounds, approximately 10 cycles each, used TRBV1-TRBV30 forward and C-beta reverse primers. TCRdb called the multiplex PCR reads again in MiXCR, with one record for every CDR3 protein. The sample has hundreds of thousands of distinct CDR3 sequences, almost 60% seen once. Sequencing used peripheral blood. The origin of the receptors is a young woman with primary liver carcinoma and hepatitis B virus infection.

This chain joins TRBV28 and TRBJ2-7; D perhaps matches TRBD2 (6 bases). V lost 6 bases and J 3 bases, leaving 18 bases between the germline ends. The CDR3 is 15 residues long. The germline V gene has CDR1 MDHEN and CDR2 SYDVKM. The CDR3 DNA is TGTGCCAGCAGATCCTGGCAGGAGGGTGTCTACGAGCAGTACTTC. Amino acid sequence: CASRSWQEGVYEQYF.

The count of this clonotype is one. The final CDR3 position lacks the conserved phenylalanine or tryptophan, pointing to a likely read error. The DNA of the CDR3 is TGCGCCAGCAGCCGTACCCCCCTAGCGGGAGGTAGAGATACGCAGTATTAT. This codes for CASSRTPLAGGRDTQYY. The V gene is TRBV4-1, the J gene TRBJ2-3, with 11 bases identical to TRBD2. The CDR3 consists of 17 residues. V was clipped by 4 bases and J by 5 bases; unmatched bases: 11. CDR1 is MGHRA, CDR2 YSYEKL, per germline.

This clonotype was picked up many times. This chain links TRBV6-5 with TRBJ2-7; 9 bases map to TRBD1. V shed 0 bases and J 4 bases; nucleotides not matched to a gene: 7. There are 16 residues in the CDR3. Germline CDR1 and CDR2: MNHEY and SVGAGI. The CDR3 reads CASSYSAGQGLYEQYF. The CDR3 nucleotides are TGTGCCAGCAGTTACTCGGCGGGACAGGGACTTTACGAGCAGTACTTC.

This clonotype was observed a single time. Given a much more abundant clone one base away, this may be a read error. This rearrangement joins TRBV6-2 or TRBV6-3 to TRBJ1-1; D not certain. The CDR3 has 14 residues. Germline values: CDR1 MNHEY, CDR2 SVGEGT. CDR3 DNA sequence: TGTGCCAGCAGTTACGTCAGAACATACACTGAAACTTTCTTT. Translating it yields CASSYVRTYTETFF.

On this clonotype: A read error may explain this, as a much larger clone is one base away. This rearrangement joins TRBV6-2 or TRBV6-3 to TRBJ2-1; D might be TRBD2 (5 bases). The CDR3 length is 12 residues. V lost 2 bases to trimming and J lost 14 bases, with 13 bases between them. The germline CDR1 and CDR2 sequences are MNHEY and SVGEGT. The CDR3 nucleotides are TGTGCCAGCAGTTACGGGTGGAAGCGGAAGTTCTTC. Its protein product is CASSYGWKRKFF.

This clonotype has more than one count but fewer than ten. This could be a read error, since a much larger clone is one nucleotide away. The chain is built from TRBV11-3 and TRBJ2-1; the D gene is possibly TRBD1 (5 bases). This CDR3 contains 12 residues. The germline CDR1 and CDR2 sequences are SGHNT and YENEEA. CDR3 protein: CASSLDSQGQSF. The CDR3 DNA reads as TGTGCCAGCAGCTTAGATTCCCAGGGTCAGTCCTTC.

In this sample, this clonotype turned up a few times. V gene TRBV11-2 combines with J gene TRBJ2-1, with D perhaps matching TRBD2 (5 bases). V was pared by 2 bases and J by 9 bases, with 11 bases between. The CDR3 totals 13 residues. CDR1 and CDR2 (germline): SGHAT, FQNNGV. The CDR3 is CASSLLRDGEQFF. CDR3 nucleotide sequence: TGTGCCAGCAGCTTATTACGGGATGGTGAGCAGTTCTTC.

This chain joins TRBV5-4 and TRBJ1-5, with TRBD1 matching 8 bases. J lost 0 bases, V lost 3 bases, and 5 bases had no gene match. Germline lookup yields CDR1 SGHNT and CDR2 YYREEE (reference sequence). The CDR3 length is 16 residues. The CDR3 is CASSYTGGGSNQPQHF. The CDR3 DNA sequence: TGTGCCAGCAGCTACACAGGGGGTGGTAGCAATCAGCCCCAGCATTTT.

Points on this clonotype: A read error may account for a junction end that differs from germline. The J gene is TRBJ2-3, the V gene TRBV5-4; 7 positions agree with TRBD2. From germline, CDR1 is SGHNT and CDR2 YYREEE (reference sequence). The CDR3 runs to 17 residues. CDR3 DNA: TGTGCCAGCAGCTTTCCTACTAGCGTTTCTAGCACAAATACGCAGTATTTT. Protein: CASSFPTSVSSTNTQYF.

Comments on this clonotype: A clone one base away is much larger, so this may be a read error. The chain couples TRBV12-3 or TRBV12-4 to TRBJ2-1, with unresolved D. Between the trimmed V and J ends, which lost 2 bases and 6 bases, there was a span of 20 bases. This CDR3 spans 17 amino acids. CDR3 in amino acids: CASSLPAGRDSSNEQFF. The DNA of the CDR3 is TGTGCCAGCAGTTTACCCGCCGGCCGTGATTCGAGCAATGAGCAGTTCTTC.

This clonotype was seen at least ten times. This chain uses TRBV11-3 with TRBJ2-2; D may match TRBD1 or TRBD2 (5 bases each). Trimming cost V 5 bases and J 6 bases, with 19 bases left between them. This CDR3 comprises 16 residues. Germline CDR1 reads SGHNT; CDR2 reads YENEEA. The CDR3 sequence: CASSPKRTRKPGELFF. The CDR3 DNA follows: TGTGCCAGCAGCCCAAAGCGGACAAGGAAACCCGGGGAGCTGTTTTTT.

The V and J genes are TRBV7-9 and TRBJ2-7; maybe TRBD1 (5 bases). This CDR3 has 15 amino acids. The V end was cut by 1 base, the J end by 5 bases, with 15 bases between. Looked up from germline, CDR1 is SEHNR and CDR2 is FQNEAQ (reference sequence). In nucleotides, the CDR3 is TGTGCCAGCAGCTTAGACAGGACAAGGTTCGACGAGCAGTACTTC. Its protein product is CASSLDRTRFDEQYF.

This clonotype was counted between two and nine times. The rearrangement links TRBV30 to TRBJ2-7, with D hard to call. V was shortened by 3 bases and J by 2 bases, with 17 bases between the two germline ends. CDR1 is GTSNPN and CDR2 is SVGIG in the germline V gene (reference sequence). The CDR3 has 15 residues. CDR3 protein: CAWSPQRQWTYEQYF. The CDR3 bases are TGTGCCTGGAGCCCTCAACGGCAGTGGACCTACGAGCAGTACTTC. Based on the CDR3 plus reference TRBV30 and TRBJ2-7, the full variable domain is SQTIHQWPATLVQPVGSPLSLECTVEGTSNPNLYWYRQAAGRGLQLLFYSVGIGQISSEVPQNLSASRPQDRQFILSSKKLLLSDSGFYLCAWSPQRQWTYEQYFGPGTRLTVT.

This clonotype was detected ten times or more. V gene TRBV12-3 or TRBV12-4 combines with J gene TRBJ1-4, with 11 bases lining up with TRBD1. The ends lost 6 bases at V and 5 bases at J; junction bases unmatched: 5. CDR3 length: 15 residues. CDR3 protein: CASSRGTGGNEKLFF. In nucleotides, the CDR3 is TGTGCCAGCAGCCGAGGGACAGGGGGGAATGAAAAACTGTTTTTT.

This clonotype was observed a handful of times. This chain connects TRBV29-1 to TRBJ2-7; D could derive from TRBD1 or TRBD2 (5 bases each). V was shortened by 5 bases and J by 0 bases, with 11 bases between the two germline ends. Germline CDR1 SQVTM, CDR2 ANQGSEA. This CDR3 has 13 amino acids. The CDR3 region has the DNA TGCAGCGTTAGGTACGGGGCCTCCTACGAGCAGTACTTC. It yields the protein CSVRYGASYEQYF.

Turning to this clonotype: One junction end does not reproduce the germline sequence, and a read error may be involved. The chain joins TRBV11-2 to TRBJ2-7, with D maybe TRBD2 (6 bases). Germline values: CDR1 SGHAT, CDR2 FQNNGV. The length of the CDR3 is 14 residues. CDR3 DNA: TGTGTCAGCAGCCCACTAGCAGGCGTGTACGAGCAGTACTTC. Translated: CVSSPLAGVYEQYF.

This sequence joins TRBV6-2 or TRBV6-3 and TRBJ2-5; no clear D. In germline, CDR1 is MNHEY, CDR2 SVGEGT. The CDR3 length is 15 residues. DNA of the CDR3: TGTGACAACAGCTCACCGGACCTTAGATCGGAGACCCAGTACTTC. As protein: CDNSSPDLRSETQYF.

This clonotype turned up a few times. The rearrangement uses TRBV29-1 and TRBJ2-5; D possibly corresponds to TRBD2 (6 bases). The CDR3 contains 12 residues. CDR1 and CDR2 (germline): SQVTM, ANQGSEA. Trimming stripped 4 bases from V and 4 bases from J, with 10 bases between. The DNA for the CDR3 is TGCAGCGTTGTTGGAGGGGTAGAGACCCAGTACTTC. As protein: CSVVGGVETQYF.

Of note for this clonotype: Germline is not matched at one junction end, which may reflect a read error. This rearrangement joins TRBV11-1 to TRBJ2-2, with D possibly TRBD2 on 5 matching bases. Germline V gene data show CDR1 as SGHAT and CDR2 as FQDESV (reference sequence). The CDR3 extends over 14 amino acids. The CDR3 sequence: CARSLAQSMGELFF. CDR3 nucleotides: TGTGCCAGGAGCTTAGCGCAATCTATGGGGGAGCTGTTTTTT.

Turning to this clonotype: A much larger clone sits a single nucleotide away, making a read error possible. The rearrangement links TRBV6-6 to TRBJ1-2, with D possibly matching TRBD1 (5 bases). Germline lookup yields CDR1 MNHNY and CDR2 SVGAGI (reference sequence). This CDR3 has 12 amino acids. CDR3 DNA: TGTGCCAGCAGTAGGGAGGGGCTAGGCTGCACCTTC. Protein: CASSREGLGCTF.

The V gene is TRBV4-1, the J gene TRBJ2-1, with 13 bases fitting TRBD2. Per the germline V gene, CDR1 is MGHRA and CDR2 is YSYEKL. With V trimmed by 7 bases and J by 8 bases, 5 bases remained unmatched. This CDR3 contains 14 residues. The DNA for the CDR3 is TGCGCCAGCACCCGGACTAGCGGGAGCGATGAGCAGTTCTTC. Translated: CASTRTSGSDEQFF.

This clonotype was detected many times. The J gene is TRBJ2-7, the V gene TRBV4-3, with D tentatively TRBD1 (5 bases). Between the trimmed V and J ends, which lost 1 base and 5 bases, there was a span of 12 bases. Germline lookup yields CDR1 LGHNA and CDR2 YSLEER. The CDR3 is 14 amino acids. The CDR3 coding sequence is TGCGCCAGCAGCCAAGGGGGCAGGGTCCACGAGCAGTACTTC. Translated, it gives CASSQGGRVHEQYF.